This record covers a single T cell receptor (beta chain). No cognate antigen has been identified for it. Base qualities are not at hand, and no much larger clone is one base apart. These data are taken from a study of CD8+ T cells in alopecia areata (dated by TCRdb to 2016 to 2019). Turning to the overall study: The treated patients took part in an open-label pilot trial in which moderate-to-severe alopecia areata was treated with oral tofacitinib at 5 to 10 mg twice daily. Patients received tofacitinib for 6 to 18 months and were then followed off drug for 6 months to check for delayed response and recurrence. To study T cell clonal expansion in alopecia areata, the researchers applied high-throughput TCRbeta sequencing to both the C3H/HeJ mouse model and human patients. In humans, TCRbeta sequencing was performed on scalp tissue and on sorted CD4+ and CD8+ peripheral blood T cells from healthy controls and from patients with patchy or totalis/universalis alopecia areata. Tofacitinib-treated patients had biopsies at baseline and at 4 and 24 weeks of treatment, with a later scalp biopsy in several patients. Scalp clonality was compared across normal scalp (n=4), patchy alopecia areata scalp (n=8), and alopecia totalis/universalis scalp (n=8). The RNA source kit depended on sample type: the PAXgene miRNA kit for fixed scalp, the miRNeasy kit for PBMCs, and the RNeasy kit for mouse skin. immunoSEQ multiplex PCR using 35 Vbeta forward primers and 13 Jbeta reverse primers was used to amplify TCRbeta CDR3 regions. Broader findings and caveats from the paper: Higher clonality and more expanded CD8+ clones were observed in lesional scalp than in normal scalp, particularly in alopecia totalis/universalis, a finding suggestive of antigenic drive. Scalp TCR repertoire analysis is complicated because resident alphabeta T cells in normal human skin are also sequenced, whereas mouse skin is dominated by gammadelta T cells. Compared with mice, TCR sequences shared between patients were less clear, possibly partly because of HLA diversity across the patient population.

V lost 5 bases and J lost 0 bases; the stretch between them is 14 bases long. The CDR3 sequence holds 15 residues, the cysteine and phenylalanine included. Only the CDR3 region is kept as DNA, spanning 45 bases read in frame from base 1. According to the germline V gene, CDR1 reads SGHVS and CDR2 reads FNYEAQ. The time point label, read with the paper, signifies: baseline before oral tofacitinib. Lesional scalp punch biopsies and peripheral blood were collected from alopecia areata patients. PBMCs were separated by density centrifugation and stained for CD3, CD4 and CD8, after which CD4+ and CD8+ T cells were sorted on a FACSAria. Preparation of the library involved the immunoSEQ multiplex PCR assay. RNA was extracted from all samples and reverse transcribed into cDNA, which served as template for TCR sequencing. First-strand cDNA was synthesized with SuperScript III using a 2:1 mix of oligo-dT and random hexamers. A synthetic immune receptor repertoire was used to gauge amplification bias, and whatever bias remained was removed computationally. Per the original workflow: Raw reads were preprocessed for error removal, and CDR3 was defined according to IMGT conventions as running from the conserved cysteine to phenylalanine. Clonality was computed by normalizing Shannon entropy by log2 of the number of productive unique TCRs and subtracting the result from 1. Scalp TCRbeta sequences were cross-referenced with sorted blood CD4 and CD8 repertoires so that the CD4 or CD8 identity of scalp clones could be inferred. TCRdb carries this immuneACCESS record with in-frame sequences only. Its versions omit some clonotypes, under half of them owing to an unresolved V gene in the studies checked, with the rest unexplained. V and J calls and clone size come straight from that table; D and trimming were deduced from the DNA. The sample contains 150,000 to 200,000 clones, 50% to 75% of them found a single time. The ten most abundant clones make up under 15% of the sample.

The sequences come from CD4+ T cells sorted from blood, collected at week 0. The V and J segments used are TRBV7-6 and TRBJ2-7; the D region is possibly TRBD1 or TRBD2, each matching across 5 bases. The receptor's source is a human donor with alopecia areata. The sequenced DNA: TGTGCCAGCAGCCCCCGCCCAGGGACCTCCTACGAGCAGTACTTC. It encodes CASSPRPGTSYEQYF. Full variable domain (CDR3 extended with the reference TRBV7-6 and TRBJ2-7 proteins): GAGVSQSPRYKVTKRGQDVALRCDPISGHVSLYWYRQALGQGPEFLTYFNYEAQQDKSGLPNDRFSAERPEGSISTLTIQRTEQRDSAMYRCASSPRPGTSYEQYFGPGTRLTVT.